Listed here are 17 T cell receptor beta chains from one sample, sequenced in a study of shared clonotypes between healthy human individuals. Profiled with immunoSEQ multiplex PCR; TCRdb holds only in-frame clones, not every one. Of approximately 2.5 million clones listed, roughly 93% are singletons. Specimen: naive CD4+ T cells from PBMCs. Noted subset: CD45RA+ positively selected. The origin of the receptors is a man between 18 and 35 years old in good health. Some clones in this sample may be carry-over from other donors' samples.

CDR3 region: CASSLTAGREQYF. In DNA, the CDR3 is TGTGCCAGCAGTTTAACGGCAGGGAGGGAGCAGTACTTC. V usage is TRBV28 and J usage is TRBJ2-7; weak D call: TRBD2 (6 bases). Per germline, CDR1 MDHEN and CDR2 SYDVKM. This CDR3 has 13 amino acids. V lost 2 bases and J lost 7, with 12 bases in between.

J is TRBJ1-1 and V is TRBV5-1; a possible D gene is TRBD1 (6 bases). V lost 4 bases and J lost 1, with 11 bases in between. The CDR3 has 14 residues. Per the germline V gene, CDR1 is SGHRS and CDR2 is YFSETQ. CDR3 sequence: CASSVTDRNTEAFF. Written as DNA, the CDR3 is TGCGCCAGCAGCGTAACGGACAGGAACACTGAAGCTTTCTTT.

This sequence joins TRBV28 and TRBJ1-5, with 8 bases identical to TRBD1. Unmatched junction bases numbered 4, after V lost 3 bases and J lost 6 bases. Germline V gene lookup returns CDR1 MDHEN and CDR2 SYDVKM. The CDR3 covers 14 residues. In DNA form, the CDR3 reads TGTGCCAGCAGTTTGGACAGGGCTTTTCAGCCCCAGCATTTT. It specifies CASSLDRAFQPQHF.

This clone appeared once. V is TRBV25-1 and J is TRBJ1-3, with a weak D call TRBD1 (5 bases). CDR1 is MGHDK, CDR2 SYGVNS, per germline. Deletions cut 3 bases from V and 0 bases from J, with 9 bases between. This CDR3 region has 15 residues. The CDR3 loop reads CASSDVGTSGNTIYF. DNA of the CDR3: TGTGCCAGCAGTGACGTAGGGACCTCTGGAAACACCATATATTTT. The entire variable domain, with the rest obtained from reference TRBV25-1 and TRBJ1-3, is as follows: EADIYQTPRYLVIGTGKKITLECSQTMGHDKMYWYQQDPGMELHLIHYSYGVNSTEKGDLSSESTVSRIRTEHFPLTLESARPSHTSQYLCASSDVGTSGNTIYFGEGSWLTVV.

This chain connects TRBV5-4 to TRBJ2-5; D assignment may be TRBD1 or TRBD2 (5 bases each). Germline CDR1 and CDR2: SGHNT and YYREEE (reference sequence). CDR3 length: 14 amino acids. V gave up 4 bases and J gave up 4 bases, with 14 bases separating them. In DNA form, the CDR3 reads TGTGCCAGCAGCGAGGGACGGTGGGTAGAGACCCAGTACTTC. Protein: CASSEGRWVETQYF.

This clone has only one observation. This chain joins TRBV5-4 and TRBJ2-1, with TRBD2 matching over 10 bases. V lost 2 bases to trimming and J lost 2 bases; unmatched junction nucleotides: 4. Germline loops: CDR1 SGHNT, CDR2 YYREEE (reference sequence). The CDR3 is 16 amino acids. The CDR3, as DNA: TGTGCCAGCAGCTTAGTAGCGGGAGGACCCTACAATGAGCAGTTCTTC. Encoded protein: CASSLVAGGPYNEQFF. The variable domain in full, completed from reference TRBV5-4 and TRBJ2-1, reads ETGVTQSPTHLIKTRGQQVTLRCSSQSGHNTVSWYQQALGQGPQFIFQYYREEENGRGNFPPRFSGLQFPNYSSELNVNALELDDSALYLCASSLVAGGPYNEQFFGPGTRLTVL.

The rearrangement joins TRBV28 to TRBJ1-4, with no clear D. Trimming left V 5 bases short and J 4 bases short, with 17 bases between. The V gene's germline CDR1 is MDHEN and CDR2 SYDVKM. The CDR3 is 16 residues long. CDR3 loop: CASSKTDEAFNEKLFF. In DNA form, the CDR3 reads TGTGCCAGCAGTAAAACGGACGAAGCATTTAATGAAAAACTGTTTTTT.

CDR3 nucleotides: TGCGCCAGCAGCCACTTTACCGGGACTTCGAATGAAAAACTGTTTTTT. Its translation is CASSHFTGTSNEKLFF. V and J are TRBV4-3 and TRBJ1-4, with a tentative D call TRBD1 (5 bases). The V gene lost 3 bases and the J gene lost 5 bases, with 16 bases spanning the gap. Germline values: CDR1 LGHNA, CDR2 YSLEER. This CDR3 is built from 16 residues.

This chain uses TRBV7-2 with TRBJ2-5, with 7 bases identical to TRBD2. The CDR3 has 13 residues. J gave up 4 bases and V 5 bases, and 4 bases lay outside the gene matches. Germline lookup yields CDR1 SGHTA and CDR2 FQGNSA. This CDR3 reads CASSRGEGETQYF. The CDR3 DNA reads TGTGCCAGCAGCCGGGGGGAAGGAGAGACCCAGTACTTC.

The chain carries TRBV7-2 and TRBJ1-1, with D possibly TRBD1 on 5 matching bases. The CDR3 totals 12 residues. CDR1 and CDR2 from the germline V gene are SGHTA and FQGNSA. Trimming removed 3 bases at V and 10 bases at J, with 12 bases between. CDR3 amino acids: CASSFSRVRAFF. In DNA, the CDR3 is TGTGCCAGCAGCTTCTCCAGGGTGCGAGCTTTCTTT.

This sequence joins TRBV7-8 and TRBJ2-7; either TRBD1 or TRBD2 may supply D (5 bases each). Trimming stripped 5 bases from V and 6 bases from J, with 14 bases between. Germline V gene lookup returns CDR1 SGHVS and CDR2 FQNEAQ. CDR3 length: 13 residues. The CDR3 loop is CASSLWDGLEQYF. In nucleotides, the CDR3 is TGTGCCAGCAGCCTCTGGGACGGTCTCGAGCAGTACTTC.

In nucleotides, the CDR3 is TGTGCCATCAGTCCCGGGGAAAACTATGGCTACACCTTC. Residues: CAISPGENYGYTF. The V gene is TRBV10-3, the J gene TRBJ1-2, with unresolved D. The CDR3 covers 13 residues. The V end was cut by 5 bases, the J end by 2 bases, with 9 bases between. Germline lookup yields CDR1 ENHRY and CDR2 SYGVKD.

This chain uses TRBV2 with TRBJ1-1; 7 nucleotides match TRBD1. V lost 4 bases to trimming and J lost 5 bases; unmatched junction nucleotides: 4. Germline V gene sequence: CDR1 SNHLY, CDR2 FYNNEI. The CDR3 runs to 13 residues. The CDR3 nucleotides read TGTGCCAGCAGTGGACAGGGTATGACTGAAGCTTTCTTT. Its translation: CASSGQGMTEAFF.

The J gene is TRBJ1-2, the V gene TRBV28; 10 bases agree with TRBD1. The CDR3 is 14 amino acids. Per germline, CDR1 MDHEN and CDR2 SYDVKM. J was trimmed by 2 bases and V by 8 bases; bases with no gene match: 5. The DNA of the CDR3 is TGTGCCAGCGGTGGACAGGGGGGGAACTATGGCTACACCTTC. Translating it yields CASGGQGGNYGYTF.

The genes are TRBV5-1 and TRBJ1-2; D ambiguous. The CDR3 runs to 13 residues. CDR1 and CDR2 from the germline V gene are SGHRS and YFSETQ. The germline V and J ends were trimmed by 2 bases and 3 bases, with 8 bases remaining between them. The chain's CDR3 is CASSFEGDYGYTF. CDR3 nucleotide sequence: TGCGCCAGCAGCTTTGAGGGAGACTATGGCTACACCTTC.

The CDR3 spells CAIKGQSTDTQYF. The DNA of the CDR3 is TGTGCCATCAAGGGACAGTCCACAGATACGCAGTATTTT. V gene TRBV10-3 combines with J gene TRBJ2-3; 7 bases match TRBD1. Trimming cost V 7 bases and J 2 bases; bases outside gene matches: 3. Germline V lookup: CDR1 ENHRY, CDR2 SYGVKD. This CDR3 is 13 amino acids long.

The chain uses TRBV7-9 and TRBJ1-1, with 7 bases matching TRBD1. CDR1 and CDR2 from the germline V gene are SEHNR and FQNEAQ (reference sequence). Unmatched junction bases numbered 9, after V lost 5 bases and J lost 6 bases. The CDR3 is made up of 14 amino acids. In DNA, the CDR3 is TGTGCCAGCAGCCAGAGGGGGCCCGAGCCTGAAGCTTTCTTT. Protein: CASSQRGPEPEAFF.